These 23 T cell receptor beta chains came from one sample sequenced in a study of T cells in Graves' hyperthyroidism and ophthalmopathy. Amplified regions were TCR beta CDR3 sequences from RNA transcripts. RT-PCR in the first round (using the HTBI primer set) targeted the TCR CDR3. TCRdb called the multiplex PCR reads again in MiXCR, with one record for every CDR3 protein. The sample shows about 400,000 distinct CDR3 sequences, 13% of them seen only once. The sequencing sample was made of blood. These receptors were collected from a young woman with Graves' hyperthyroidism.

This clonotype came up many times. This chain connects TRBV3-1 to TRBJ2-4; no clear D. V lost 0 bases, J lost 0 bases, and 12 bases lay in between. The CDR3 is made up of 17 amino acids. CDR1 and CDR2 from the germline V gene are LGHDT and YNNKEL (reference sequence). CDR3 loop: CASSQDQRKGAKNIQYF. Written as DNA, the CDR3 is TGTGCCAGCAGCCAAGATCAGAGGAAGGGAGCCAAAAACATTCAGTACTTC.

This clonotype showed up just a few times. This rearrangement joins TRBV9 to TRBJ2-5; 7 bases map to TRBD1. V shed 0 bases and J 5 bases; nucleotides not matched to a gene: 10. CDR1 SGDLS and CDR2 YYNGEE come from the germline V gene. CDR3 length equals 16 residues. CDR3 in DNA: TGTGCCAGCAGCGTAGGGGCCGCCAGGGGGTGGGAGACCCAGTACTTC. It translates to CASSVGAARGWETQYF.

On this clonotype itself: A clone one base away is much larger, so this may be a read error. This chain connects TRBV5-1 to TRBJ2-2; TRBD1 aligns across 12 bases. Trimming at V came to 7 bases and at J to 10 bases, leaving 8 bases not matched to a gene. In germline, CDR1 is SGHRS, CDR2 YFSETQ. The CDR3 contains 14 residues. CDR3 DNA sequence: TGCGCCAGCTCGGGACAGGGGGCTCCCGAGGAGCTGTTTTTT. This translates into CASSGQGAPEELFF.

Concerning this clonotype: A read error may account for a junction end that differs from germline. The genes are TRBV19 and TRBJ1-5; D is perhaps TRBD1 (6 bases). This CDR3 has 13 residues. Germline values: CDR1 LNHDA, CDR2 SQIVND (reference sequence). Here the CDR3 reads CASSDRRNKPQHF. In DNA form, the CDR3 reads TGTGCCAGTAGCGACAGGCGCAATAAGCCCCAGCATTTT. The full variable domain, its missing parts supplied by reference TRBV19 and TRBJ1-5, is DGGITQSPKYLFRKEGQNVTLSCEQNLNHDAMYWYRQDPGQGLRLIYYSQIVNDFQKGDIAEGYSVSREKKESFPLTVTSAQKNPTAFYLCASSDRRNKPQHFGDGTRLSIL.

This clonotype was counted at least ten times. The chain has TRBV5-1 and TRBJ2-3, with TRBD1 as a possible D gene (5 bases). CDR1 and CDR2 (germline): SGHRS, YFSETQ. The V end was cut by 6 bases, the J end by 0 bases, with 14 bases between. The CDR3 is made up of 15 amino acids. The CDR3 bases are TGCGCCAGCATGGACATACCGACTAGCACAGATACGCAGTATTTT. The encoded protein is CASMDIPTSTDTQYF.

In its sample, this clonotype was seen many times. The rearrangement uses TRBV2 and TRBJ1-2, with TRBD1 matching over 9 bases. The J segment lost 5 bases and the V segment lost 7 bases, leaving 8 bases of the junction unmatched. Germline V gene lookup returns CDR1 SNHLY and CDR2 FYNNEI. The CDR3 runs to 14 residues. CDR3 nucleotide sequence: TGTGCCAGCATAACACAGGGGGCTCCGTATGGCTACACCTTC. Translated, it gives CASITQGAPYGYTF.

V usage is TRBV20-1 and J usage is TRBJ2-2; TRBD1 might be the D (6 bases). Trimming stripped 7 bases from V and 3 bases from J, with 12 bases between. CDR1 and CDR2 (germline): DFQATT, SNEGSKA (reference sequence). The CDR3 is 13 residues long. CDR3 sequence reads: CSVPGQDTGELFF. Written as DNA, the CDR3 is TGCAGTGTTCCGGGACAAGACACCGGGGAGCTGTTTTTT.

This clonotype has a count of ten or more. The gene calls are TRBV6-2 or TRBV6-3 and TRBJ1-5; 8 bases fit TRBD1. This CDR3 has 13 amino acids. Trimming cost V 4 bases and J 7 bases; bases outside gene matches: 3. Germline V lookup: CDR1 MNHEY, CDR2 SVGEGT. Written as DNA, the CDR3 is TGTGCCAGCAGTTTTACAGGGGGACAGCCCCAGCATTTT. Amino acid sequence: CASSFTGGQPQHF.

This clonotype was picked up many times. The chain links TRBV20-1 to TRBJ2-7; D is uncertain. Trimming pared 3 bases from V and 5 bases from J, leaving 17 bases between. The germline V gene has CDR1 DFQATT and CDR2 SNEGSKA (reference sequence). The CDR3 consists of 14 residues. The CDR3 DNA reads TGCAGTGCTAGCGGGCGGTCTAACATCCACGAGCAGTACTTC. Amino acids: CSASGRSNIHEQYF.

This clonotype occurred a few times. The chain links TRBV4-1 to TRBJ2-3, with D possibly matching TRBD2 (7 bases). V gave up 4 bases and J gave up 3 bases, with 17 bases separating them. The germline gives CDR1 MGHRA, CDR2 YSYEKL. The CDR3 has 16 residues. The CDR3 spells CASSPSGRGVTDTQYF. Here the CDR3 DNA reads TGCGCCAGCAGCCCCTCAGGGAGGGGGGTAACAGATACGCAGTATTTT.

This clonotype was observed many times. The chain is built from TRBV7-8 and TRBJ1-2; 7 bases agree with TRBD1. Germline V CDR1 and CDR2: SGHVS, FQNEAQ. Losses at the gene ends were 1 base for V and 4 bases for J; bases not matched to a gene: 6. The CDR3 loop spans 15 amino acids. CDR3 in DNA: TGTGCCAGCAGCTTAGGAGGGGGCGGCCCCTATGGCTACACCTTC. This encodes CASSLGGGGPYGYTF. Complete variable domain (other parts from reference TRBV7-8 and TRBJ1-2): GAGVSQSPRYKVAKRGQDVALRCDPISGHVSLFWYQQALGQGPEFLTYFQNEAQLDKSGLPSDRFFAERPEGSVSTLKIQRTQQEDSAVYLCASSLGGGGPYGYTFGSGTRLTVV.

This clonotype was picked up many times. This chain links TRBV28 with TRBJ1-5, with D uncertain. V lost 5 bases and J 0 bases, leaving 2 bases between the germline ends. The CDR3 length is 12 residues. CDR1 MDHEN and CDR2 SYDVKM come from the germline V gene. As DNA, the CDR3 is TGTGCCAGCAGTCATAGCAATCAGCCCCAGCATTTT. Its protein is CASSHSNQPQHF. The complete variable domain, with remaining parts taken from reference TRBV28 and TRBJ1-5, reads DVKVTQSSRYLVKRTGEKVFLECVQDMDHENMFWYRQDPGLGLRLIYFSYDVKMKEKGDIPEGYSVSREKKERFSLILESASTNQTSMYLCASSHSNQPQHFGDGTRLSIL.

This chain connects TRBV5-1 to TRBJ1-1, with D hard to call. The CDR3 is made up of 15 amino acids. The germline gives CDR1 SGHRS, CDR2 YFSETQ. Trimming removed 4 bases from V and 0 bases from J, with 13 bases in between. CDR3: CASSGREMMNTEAFF. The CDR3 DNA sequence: TGCGCCAGCAGCGGACGAGAAATGATGAACACTGAAGCTTTCTTT.

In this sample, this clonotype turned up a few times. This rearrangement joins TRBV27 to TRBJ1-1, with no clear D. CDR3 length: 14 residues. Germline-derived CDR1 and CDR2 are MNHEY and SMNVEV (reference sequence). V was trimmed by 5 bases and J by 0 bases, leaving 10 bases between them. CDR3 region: CASSIRSLNTEAFF. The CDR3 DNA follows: TGTGCCAGCAGTATTCGGTCCCTGAACACTGAAGCTTTCTTT.

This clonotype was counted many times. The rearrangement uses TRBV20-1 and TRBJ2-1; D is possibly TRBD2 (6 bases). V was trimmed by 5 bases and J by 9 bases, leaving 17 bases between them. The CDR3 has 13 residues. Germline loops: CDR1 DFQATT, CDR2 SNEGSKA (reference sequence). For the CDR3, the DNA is TGCAGTGCTGCCACTACTAGCACTGGTGAGCAGTTCTTC. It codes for CSAATTSTGEQFF.

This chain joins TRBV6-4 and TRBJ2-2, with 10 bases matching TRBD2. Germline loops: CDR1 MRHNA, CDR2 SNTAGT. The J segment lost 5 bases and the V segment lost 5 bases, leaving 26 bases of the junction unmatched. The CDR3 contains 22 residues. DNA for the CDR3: TGTGCCAGCAGTTCGGGAGTACTTATAACTAGCGGGGATCACGGGGAGACCGGGGAGCTGTTTTTT. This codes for CASSSGVLITSGDHGETGELFF.

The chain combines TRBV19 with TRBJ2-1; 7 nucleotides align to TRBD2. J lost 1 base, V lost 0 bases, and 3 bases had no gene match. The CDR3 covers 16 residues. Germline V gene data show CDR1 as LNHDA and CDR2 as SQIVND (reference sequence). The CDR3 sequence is CASSIDQGGSYNEQFF. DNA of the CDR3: TGTGCCAGTAGTATAGATCAGGGAGGGTCCTACAATGAGCAGTTCTTC.

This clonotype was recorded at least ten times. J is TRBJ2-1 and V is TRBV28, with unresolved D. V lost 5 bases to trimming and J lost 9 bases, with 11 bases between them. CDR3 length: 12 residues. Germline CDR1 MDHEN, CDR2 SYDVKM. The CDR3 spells CASSPRSGEQFF. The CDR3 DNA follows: TGTGCCAGCAGTCCACGGAGTGGTGAGCAGTTCTTC.

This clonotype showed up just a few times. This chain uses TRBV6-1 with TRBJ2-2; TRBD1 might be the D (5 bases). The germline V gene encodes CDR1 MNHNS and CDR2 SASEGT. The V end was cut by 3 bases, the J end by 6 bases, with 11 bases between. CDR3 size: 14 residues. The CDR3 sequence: CASSELRVSGELFF. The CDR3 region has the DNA TGTGCCAGCAGTGAGCTCAGGGTATCCGGGGAGCTGTTTTTT.

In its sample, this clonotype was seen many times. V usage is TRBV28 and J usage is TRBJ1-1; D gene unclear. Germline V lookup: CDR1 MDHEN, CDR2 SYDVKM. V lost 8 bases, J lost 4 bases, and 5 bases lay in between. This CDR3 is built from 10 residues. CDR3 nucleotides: TGTGCCAGCCGGGGCACTGAAGCTTTCTTT. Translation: CASRGTEAFF.

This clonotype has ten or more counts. The CDR3 is CASSPLTDLNTEAFF. CDR3 nucleotides: TGTGCCAGCAGCCCTCTGACAGATTTGAACACTGAAGCTTTCTTT. This chain joins TRBV11-2 and TRBJ1-1, with D maybe TRBD1 (5 bases). Germline values: CDR1 SGHAT, CDR2 FQNNGV. The CDR3 runs 15 residues. V was cut by 5 bases and J by 0 bases, with 13 bases left in between. The variable domain in full, with the rest retrieved from reference TRBV11-2 and TRBJ1-1, is EAGVAQSPRYKIIEKRQSVAFWCNPISGHATLYWYQQILGQGPKLLIQFQNNGVVDDSQLPKDRFSAERLKGVDSTLKIQPAKLEDSAVYLCASSPLTDLNTEAFFGQGTRLTVV.

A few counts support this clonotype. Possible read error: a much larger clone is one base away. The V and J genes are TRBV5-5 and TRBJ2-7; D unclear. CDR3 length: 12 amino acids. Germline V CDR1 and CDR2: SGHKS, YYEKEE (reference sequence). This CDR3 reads CASSSEKAEQHF. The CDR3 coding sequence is TGTGCCAGCAGCTCCGAGAAGGCCGAGCAGCACTTC. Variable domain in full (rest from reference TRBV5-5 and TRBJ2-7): DAGVTQSPTHLIKTRGQQVTLRCSPISGHKSVSWYQQVLGQGPQFIFQYYEKEERGRGNFPDRFSARQFPNYSSELNVNALLLGDSALYLCASSSEKAEQHFGPGTRLTVT.

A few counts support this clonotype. CDR3 nucleotide sequence: TGTGCCAGTAGTATAATAGGGGGGGGAGACGAGCAGTTCTTC. This translates into CASSIIGGGDEQFF. This chain links TRBV19 with TRBJ2-1; TRBD2 might be the D (7 bases). Per the germline V gene, CDR1 is LNHDA and CDR2 is SQIVND (reference sequence). V dropped 2 bases and J dropped 10 bases, with 15 bases sitting between them. The CDR3 is 14 residues long.